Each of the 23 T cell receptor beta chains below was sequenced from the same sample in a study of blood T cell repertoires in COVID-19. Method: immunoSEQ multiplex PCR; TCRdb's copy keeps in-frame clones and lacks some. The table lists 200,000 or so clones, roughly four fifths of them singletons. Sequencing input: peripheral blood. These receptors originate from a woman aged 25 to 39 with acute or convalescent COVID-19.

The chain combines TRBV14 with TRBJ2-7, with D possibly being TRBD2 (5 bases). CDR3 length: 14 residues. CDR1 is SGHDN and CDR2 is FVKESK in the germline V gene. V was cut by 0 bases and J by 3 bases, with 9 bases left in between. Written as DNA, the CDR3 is TGTGCCAGCAGCCAAGATTTGAGGGTCTACGAGCAGTACTTC. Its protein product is CASSQDLRVYEQYF. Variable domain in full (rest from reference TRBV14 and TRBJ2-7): EAGVTQFPSHSVIEKGQTVTLRCDPISGHDNLYWYRRVMGKEIKFLLHFVKESKQDESGMPNNRFLAERTGGTYSTLKVQPAELEDSGVYFCASSQDLRVYEQYFGPGTRLTVT.

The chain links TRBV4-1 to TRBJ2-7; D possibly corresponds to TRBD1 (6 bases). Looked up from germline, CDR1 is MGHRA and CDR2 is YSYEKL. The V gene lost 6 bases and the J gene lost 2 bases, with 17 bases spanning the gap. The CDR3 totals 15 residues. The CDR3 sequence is CASSGGRGKAYEQYF. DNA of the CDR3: TGCGCCAGCAGTGGAGGAAGGGGGAAGGCCTACGAGCAGTACTTC.

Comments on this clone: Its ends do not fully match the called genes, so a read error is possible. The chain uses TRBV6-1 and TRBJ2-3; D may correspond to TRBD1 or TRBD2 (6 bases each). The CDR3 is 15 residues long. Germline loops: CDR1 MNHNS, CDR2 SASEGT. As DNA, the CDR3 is TGTGCCAGCACTGAACAGGGAGGTTGGACAGATACGCAGTATTTT. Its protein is CASTEQGGWTDTQYF.

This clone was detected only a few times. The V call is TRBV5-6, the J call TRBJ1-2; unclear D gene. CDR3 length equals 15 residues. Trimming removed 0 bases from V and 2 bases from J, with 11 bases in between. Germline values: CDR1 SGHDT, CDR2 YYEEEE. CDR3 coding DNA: TGTGCCAGCAGCTTGGGTCCTTACAGCAACTATGGCTACACCTTC. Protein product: CASSLGPYSNYGYTF.

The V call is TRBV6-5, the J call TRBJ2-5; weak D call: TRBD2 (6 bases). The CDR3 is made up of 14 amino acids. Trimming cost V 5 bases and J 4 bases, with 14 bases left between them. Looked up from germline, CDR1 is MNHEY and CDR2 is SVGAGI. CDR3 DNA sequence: TGTGCCAGCAGTCCCTTTGGGGGGAGAGAGACCCAGTACTTC. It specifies CASSPFGGRETQYF.

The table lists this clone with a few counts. The CDR3 nucleotides are TGTGCCAGCAGTTTGGACAGGCAGGGGACCCAGTACTTC. This encodes CASSLDRQGTQYF. The rearrangement joins TRBV28 to TRBJ2-5; 7 nucleotides align to TRBD1. Germline CDR1 and CDR2: MDHEN and SYDVKM. V lost 3 bases and J lost 7; bases outside the gene matches: 5. This CDR3 region has 13 residues.

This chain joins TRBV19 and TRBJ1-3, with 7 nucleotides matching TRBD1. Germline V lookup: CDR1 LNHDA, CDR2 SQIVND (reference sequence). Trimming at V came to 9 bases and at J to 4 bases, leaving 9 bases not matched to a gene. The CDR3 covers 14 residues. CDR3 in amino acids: CASKKTGNGNTIYF. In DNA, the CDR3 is TGTGCCAGCAAGAAGACAGGGAACGGAAACACCATATATTTT.

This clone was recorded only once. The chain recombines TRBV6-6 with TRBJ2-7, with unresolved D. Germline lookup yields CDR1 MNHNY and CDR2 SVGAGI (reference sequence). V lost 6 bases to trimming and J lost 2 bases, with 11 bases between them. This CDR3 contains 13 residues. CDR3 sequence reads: CASRDSSTYEQYF. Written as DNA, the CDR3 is TGTGCCAGCAGAGACTCGTCAACCTACGAGCAGTACTTC.

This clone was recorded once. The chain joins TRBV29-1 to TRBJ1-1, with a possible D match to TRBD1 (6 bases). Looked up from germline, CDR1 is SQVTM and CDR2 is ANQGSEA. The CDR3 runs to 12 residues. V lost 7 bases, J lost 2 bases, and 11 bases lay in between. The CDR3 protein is CSGGHLNTEAFF. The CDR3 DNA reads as TGCAGCGGGGGACACCTTAACACTGAAGCTTTCTTT.

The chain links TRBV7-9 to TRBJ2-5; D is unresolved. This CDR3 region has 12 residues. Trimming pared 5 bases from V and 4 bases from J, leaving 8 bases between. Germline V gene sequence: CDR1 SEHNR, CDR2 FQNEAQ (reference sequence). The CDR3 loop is CASSPLGETQYF. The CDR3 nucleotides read TGTGCCAGCAGCCCTCTCGGAGAGACCCAGTACTTC.

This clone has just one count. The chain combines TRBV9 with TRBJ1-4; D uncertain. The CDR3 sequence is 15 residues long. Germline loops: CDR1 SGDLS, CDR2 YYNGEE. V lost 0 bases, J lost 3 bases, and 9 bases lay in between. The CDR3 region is CASSVGLSSNEKLFF. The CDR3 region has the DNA TGTGCCAGCAGCGTAGGTCTGAGTTCTAATGAAAAACTGTTTTTT.

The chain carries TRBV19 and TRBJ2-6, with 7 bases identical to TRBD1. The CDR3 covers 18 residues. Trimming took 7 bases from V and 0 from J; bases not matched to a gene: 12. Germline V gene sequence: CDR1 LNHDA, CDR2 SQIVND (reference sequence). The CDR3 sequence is CASTVLGQQSSGANVLTF. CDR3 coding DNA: TGTGCCAGTACCGTTTTGGGACAGCAAAGCTCTGGGGCCAACGTCCTGACTTTC.

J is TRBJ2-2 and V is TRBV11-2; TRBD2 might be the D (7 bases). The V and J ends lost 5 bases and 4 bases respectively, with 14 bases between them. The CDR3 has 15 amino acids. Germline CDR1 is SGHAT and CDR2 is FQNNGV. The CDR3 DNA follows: TGTGCCAGCAGCCCCAGGGGAGGGGGCACCGGGGAGCTGTTTTTT. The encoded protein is CASSPRGGGTGELFF. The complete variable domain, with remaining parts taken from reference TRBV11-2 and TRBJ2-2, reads EAGVAQSPRYKIIEKRQSVAFWCNPISGHATLYWYQQILGQGPKLLIQFQNNGVVDDSQLPKDRFSAERLKGVDSTLKIQPAKLEDSAVYLCASSPRGGGTGELFFGEGSRLTVL.

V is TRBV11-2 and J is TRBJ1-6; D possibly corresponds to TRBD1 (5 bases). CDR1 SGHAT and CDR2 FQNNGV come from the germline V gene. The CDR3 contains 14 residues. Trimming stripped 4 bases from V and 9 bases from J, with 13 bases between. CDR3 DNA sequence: TGTGCCAGCAGCTCTACAGGAGGGATTTCACCCCTCCACTTT. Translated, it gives CASSSTGGISPLHF.

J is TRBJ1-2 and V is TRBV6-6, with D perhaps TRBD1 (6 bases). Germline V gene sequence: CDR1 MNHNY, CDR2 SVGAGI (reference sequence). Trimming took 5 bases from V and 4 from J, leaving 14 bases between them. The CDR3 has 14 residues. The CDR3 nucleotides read TGTGCCAGCAGTCGATCGGACAGCCTCTATGGCTACACCTTC. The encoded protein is CASSRSDSLYGYTF.

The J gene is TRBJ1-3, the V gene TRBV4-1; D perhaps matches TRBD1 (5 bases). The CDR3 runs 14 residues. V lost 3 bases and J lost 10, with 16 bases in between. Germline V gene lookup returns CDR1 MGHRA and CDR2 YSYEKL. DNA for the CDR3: TGCGCCAGCAGCCAGTCGGGACTCCCAAGGACCATATATTTT. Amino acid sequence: CASSQSGLPRTIYF.

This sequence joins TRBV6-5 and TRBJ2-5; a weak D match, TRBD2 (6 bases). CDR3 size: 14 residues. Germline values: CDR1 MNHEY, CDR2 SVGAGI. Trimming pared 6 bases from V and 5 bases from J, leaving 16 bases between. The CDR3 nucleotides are TGTGCCAGCAGCCCAGGAGGGGCGGCCGAGACCCAGTACTTC. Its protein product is CASSPGGAAETQYF.

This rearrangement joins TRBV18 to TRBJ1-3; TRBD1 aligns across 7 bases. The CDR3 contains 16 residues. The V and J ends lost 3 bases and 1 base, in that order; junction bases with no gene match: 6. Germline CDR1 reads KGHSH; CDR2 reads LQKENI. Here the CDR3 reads CASSPLQGLSGNTIYF. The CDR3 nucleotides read TGTGCCAGCTCACCGTTACAGGGGTTATCTGGAAACACCATATATTTT.

CDR3 protein: CASSPLGGGATDTQYF. Written as DNA, the CDR3 is TGTGCCAGCTCACCATTAGGGGGGGGAGCCACAGATACGCAGTATTTT. The chain carries TRBV18 and TRBJ2-3; possible D gene TRBD2, 7 bases. In germline, CDR1 is KGHSH, CDR2 LQKENI. Trimming removed 2 bases from V and 2 bases from J, with 14 bases in between. CDR3 length: 16 residues.

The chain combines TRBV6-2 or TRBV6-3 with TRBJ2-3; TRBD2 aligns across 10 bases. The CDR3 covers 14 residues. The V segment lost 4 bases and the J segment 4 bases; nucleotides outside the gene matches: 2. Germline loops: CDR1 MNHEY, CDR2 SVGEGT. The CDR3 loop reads CASSWTSGSDTQYF. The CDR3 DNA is TGTGCCAGCAGTTGGACTAGCGGTTCAGATACGCAGTATTTT.

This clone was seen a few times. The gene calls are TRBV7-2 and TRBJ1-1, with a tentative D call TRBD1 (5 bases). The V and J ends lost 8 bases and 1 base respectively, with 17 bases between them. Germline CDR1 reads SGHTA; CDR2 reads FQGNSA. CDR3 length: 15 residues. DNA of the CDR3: TGTGCCAGCCGGCAAGTGGCAGGGTCGAACACTGAAGCTTTCTTT. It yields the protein CASRQVAGSNTEAFF.

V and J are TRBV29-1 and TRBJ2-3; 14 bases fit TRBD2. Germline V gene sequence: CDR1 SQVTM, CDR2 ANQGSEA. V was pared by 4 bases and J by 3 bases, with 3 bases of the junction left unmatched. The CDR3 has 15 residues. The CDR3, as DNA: TGCAGCGTTGCGACTAGCGGGGGGGCAACAGATACGCAGTATTTT. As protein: CSVATSGGATDTQYF.

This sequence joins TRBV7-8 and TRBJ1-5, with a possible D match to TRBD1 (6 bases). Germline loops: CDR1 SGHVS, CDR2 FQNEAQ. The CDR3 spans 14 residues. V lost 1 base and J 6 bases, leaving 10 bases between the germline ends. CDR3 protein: CASSLDRVRQPQHF. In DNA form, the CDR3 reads TGTGCCAGCAGCTTAGACAGGGTACGTCAGCCCCAGCATTTT.